A selection of T cell receptor beta chains follows, all from one sample in a study of T cells in localized non-small cell lung cancer. Clones were sequenced by immunoSEQ multiplex PCR, and TCRdb holds only the in-frame ones, with some missing. The table records 2,500 to 3,000 clones, around 25% of them present only once. This specimen consisted of lung tumor tissue, obtained before any cancer treatment. The receptor set was obtained from a male donor aged 60 or over with stage I lung adenocarcinoma. Each CDR3 is given with its conserved first and last residue. D genes are given only for firm matches. Clone size is not always given. Where it is, it says once, few, many or a class for expanded clones.

D	J	V	size	CDR3	DNA
NA	TRBJ1-5	TRBV29-1	NA	CSVLEGGNQPQHF	TGCAGCGTCCTTGAAGGGGGTAATCAGCCCCAGCATTTT
NA	TRBJ2-1	TRBV15	few	CATSRGRGRDEQFF	TGTGCCACCAGCAGAGGTAGGGGCCGGGATGAGCAGTTCTTC
NA	TRBJ1-1	TRBV18	few	CASSPLRSENTEAFF	TGTGCCAGCTCACCACTTCGGTCAGAGAACACTGAAGCTTTCTTT
TRBD1	TRBJ2-2	TRBV6-8	NA	CASTKGGSGELFF	TGTGCCAGCACCAAAGGGGGCTCCGGGGAGCTGTTTTTT
NA	TRBJ2-7	TRBV29-1	NA	CSVLLSSYEQYF	TGCAGCGTTCTATTGTCTTCCTACGAGCAGTACTTC
NA	TRBJ2-7	TRBV7-5	few	CASSTNPLGSYEQYF	TGTGCCAGCAGCACCAATCCTCTAGGGTCCTACGAGCAGTACTTC
TRBD2	TRBJ2-5	TRBV11-3	medium-sized	CASSLWTSGEGTQYF	TGTGCCAGCAGCCTCTGGACTAGCGGGGAGGGGACCCAGTACTTC
NA	TRBJ1-3	TRBV6-8	NA	CASSSIFSGNTIYF	TGTGCCAGCAGTTCCATCTTCTCTGGAAACACCATATATTTT
NA	TRBJ2-1	TRBV29-1	NA	CSVEGGAGVDREQFF	TGCAGCGTTGAAGGGGGGGCGGGAGTTGACCGTGAGCAGTTCTTC
TRBD1	TRBJ2-3	TRBV6-8	few	CAISKEGGSDTQYF	TGTGCCATCAGTAAGGAAGGGGGCAGCGATACGCAGTATTTT
TRBD1	TRBJ1-5	TRBV10-2	NA	CASSGTGGNQPQHF	TGCGCCAGCAGTGGGACAGGGGGGAATCAGCCCCAGCATTTT
TRBD2	TRBJ2-3	TRBV15	NA	CATSRSKSGTRGPDTQYF	TGTGCCACCAGCAGATCCAAGTCCGGGACTAGAGGCCCAGATACGCAGTATTTT
TRBD1	TRBJ2-2	TRBV11-3	few	CASSWATGAGTGELFF	TGTGCCAGCAGCTGGGCGACAGGGGCTGGGACCGGGGAGCTGTTTTTT
TRBD1	TRBJ2-7	TRBV18	NA	CASSPLRGNEQYF	TGTGCCAGCTCACCTCTCAGGGGGAACGAGCAGTACTTC
NA	TRBJ1-5	TRBV11-3	NA	CASSLDRGNQPQHF	TGTGCCAGCAGCTTAGACCGCGGCAATCAGCCCCAGCATTTT
NA	TRBJ2-2	TRBV19	NA	CASSPGTSTDTGELFF	TGTGCCAGTAGCCCCGGGACCAGTACCGATACCGGGGAGCTGTTTTTT
NA	TRBJ1-6	TRBV11-3	few	CASADPQSSYNSPLHF	TGTGCCAGCGCGGACCCCCAGAGCTCCTATAATTCACCCCTCCACTTT
NA	TRBJ2-3	TRBV28	NA	CASTLGVAWGHTQYF	TGTGCCAGCACCCTAGGAGTAGCCTGGGGCCATACGCAGTATTTT
NA	TRBJ2-6	TRBV15	NA	CATSRGTVASGANVLTF	TGTGCCACCAGCCGCGGGACAGTCGCCTCTGGGGCCAACGTCCTGACTTTC
NA	TRBJ1-2	TRBV11-3	few	CASSLGAETYGYTF	TGTGCCAGCAGCTTAGGGGCAGAAACCTATGGCTACACCTTC
NA	TRBJ1-3	TRBV5-1	NA	CASSSGPTQGTGDTIYF	TGCGCCAGCAGTTCGGGGCCCACCCAGGGGACTGGTGACACCATATATTTT
NA	TRBJ2-7	TRBV10-2	once	CASSGAAYEQYF	TGCGCCAGCAGTGGTGCCGCCTACGAGCAGTACTTC
TRBD2	TRBJ2-7	TRBV11-3	few	CASSWGLAGSNYEQYF	TGTGCCAGCAGCTGGGGACTAGCGGGCTCCAACTACGAGCAGTACTTC
NA	TRBJ1-5	TRBV9	few	CASSASTGWNQPQHF	TGTGCCAGCAGCGCCTCGACAGGTTGGAATCAGCCCCAGCATTTT
TRBD1	TRBJ1-1	TRBV9	medium-sized	CASSQGQMNTEAFF	TGTGCCAGCAGCCAGGGACAGATGAACACTGAAGCTTTCTTT
NA	TRBJ1-1	TRBV7-1	few	CASSFDGNTEAFF	TGTGCCAGCAGCTTCGACGGGAACACTGAAGCTTTCTTT
TRBD2	TRBJ2-7	TRBV7-6	NA	CASSRRTSGCYEQYF	TGTGCCAGCAGCCGCCGGACTAGCGGTTGCTACGAGCAGTACTTC
TRBD1	TRBJ1-1	TRBV11-3	few	CASSLVRTGATEAFF	TGTGCCAGCAGCTTAGTTAGGACAGGGGCCACTGAAGCTTTCTTT
TRBD2	TRBJ2-5	TRBV27	few	CASSLDFPSGGEKTQYF	TGTGCCAGCAGTTTAGATTTCCCTAGCGGGGGGGAAAAGACCCAGTACTTC